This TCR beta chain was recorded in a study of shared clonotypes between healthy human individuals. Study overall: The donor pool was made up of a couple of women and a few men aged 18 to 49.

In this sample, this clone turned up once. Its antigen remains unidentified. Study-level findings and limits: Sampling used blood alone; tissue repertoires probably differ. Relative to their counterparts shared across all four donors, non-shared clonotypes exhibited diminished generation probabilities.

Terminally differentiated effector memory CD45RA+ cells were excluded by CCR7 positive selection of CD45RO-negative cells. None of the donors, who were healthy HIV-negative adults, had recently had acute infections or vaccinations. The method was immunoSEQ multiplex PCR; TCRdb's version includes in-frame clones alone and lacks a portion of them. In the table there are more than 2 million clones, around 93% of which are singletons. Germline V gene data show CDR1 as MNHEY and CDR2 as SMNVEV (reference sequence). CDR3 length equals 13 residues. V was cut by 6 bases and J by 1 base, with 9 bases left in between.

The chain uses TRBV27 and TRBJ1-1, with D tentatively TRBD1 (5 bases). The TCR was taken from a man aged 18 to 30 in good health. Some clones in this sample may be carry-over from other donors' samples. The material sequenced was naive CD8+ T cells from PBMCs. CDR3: CASRPRGNTEAFF. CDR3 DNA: TGTGCCAGCAGGCCGAGGGGGAACACTGAAGCTTTCTTT.